This T cell receptor (beta chain) emerged from a study of graft-versus-host responses after intestinal transplantation. Across the whole study: Recipients uniformly received anti-thymocyte globulin induction, followed by tacrolimus and steroids for two to four years. Study-level results: Early post-transplant HvG declines tracked with peak circulating GvH clone levels.

TCRdb's table, derived via immunoSEQ multiplex PCR, lists solely in-frame clones and lacks some. The repertoire has 99,000 or so clones, over 75% of them found once; the top ten carry 0.9%. As for this clone: The target antigen is unknown. The same CDR3 also results from other DNA sequences found in this sample.

Germline CDR1 is SGHRS and CDR2 is YFSETQ. The CDR3 is 16 residues long. After removal of 1 base from V and 4 bases from J, the junction contained 8 bases not matched to a gene. The V and J genes are TRBV5-1 and TRBJ1-2; 9 bases line up with TRBD1. The origin of this receptor is a human donor who received an intestinal transplant. Here the sequenced sample was unstimulated CD4+ T cells sorted from spleen or lymph node cells, taken before intestinal transplant. CDR3 bases: TGCGCCAGCAGCTTGCGGGGGGACAGGGACAGCTATGGCTACACCTTC. Translated, it gives CASSLRGDRDSYGYTF. Variable domain in full (rest from reference TRBV5-1 and TRBJ1-2): KAGVTQTPRYLIKTRGQQVTLSCSPISGHRSVSWYQQTPGQGLQFLFEYFSETQRNKGNFPGRFSGRQFSNSRSEMNVSTLELGDSALYLCASSLRGDRDSYGYTFGSGTRLTVV.